This passage covers 31 T cell receptor beta chains from one sample sequenced in a study of PD-1 blockade in classical Hodgkin lymphoma. Relapse was seen in all patients after autologous stem cell transplantation, and brentuximab vedotin exposure was variable. Repertoires were generated with immunoSEQ multiplex PCR, while TCRdb's copy carries only in-frame clones and drops some. The data show about 94,000 clones, roughly nine tenths seen once. The material sequenced was peripheral blood mononuclear cells (PBMCs), taken before the second cycle of nivolumab. These TCRs come from a human donor with classical Hodgkin lymphoma.

Note on this clone: One end of the junction fails to match germline, which may point to a read error. The CDR3 DNA is TGTGCCAGCAGCTTCTTTGAGGACTCCCCAAACTTC. Its protein product is CASSFFEDSPNF. The chain uses TRBV5-4 and TRBJ2-5, with D perhaps matching TRBD2 (5 bases). The V gene's germline CDR1 is SGHNT and CDR2 YYREEE (reference sequence). This CDR3 is 12 amino acids long.

V gene TRBV5-5 combines with J gene TRBJ1-4, with no clear D. This CDR3 comprises 16 residues. Deletions cut 2 bases from V and 0 bases from J, with 11 bases between. In germline, CDR1 is SGHKS, CDR2 YYEKEE (reference sequence). The CDR3 region has the DNA TGTGCCAGCAGCTTTCGAGGCCTTGCAACTAATGAAAAACTGTTTTTT. Protein sequence: CASSFRGLATNEKLFF.

This chain joins TRBV27 and TRBJ2-1, with TRBD2 identical over 8 bases. The V segment lost 6 bases and the J segment 8 bases; nucleotides outside the gene matches: 15. This CDR3 spans 16 amino acids. Looked up from germline, CDR1 is MNHEY and CDR2 is SMNVEV (reference sequence). The CDR3 DNA follows: TGTGCCAGCAGAGTCCCCGGGACTAGGATTAGCGATGAGCAGTTCTTC. Amino acids: CASRVPGTRISDEQFF.

The genes are TRBV27 and TRBJ2-1; maybe TRBD2 (6 bases). Germline V gene data show CDR1 as MNHEY and CDR2 as SMNVEV (reference sequence). CDR3 length equals 15 residues. The V and J ends lost 3 bases and 7 bases respectively, with 16 bases between them. The CDR3 region is CASSFSRENGNEQFF. CDR3 bases: TGTGCCAGCAGTTTTTCGCGGGAAAATGGGAATGAGCAGTTCTTC.

The chain's CDR3 is CASSVGGDWRYTF. In nucleotides, the CDR3 is TGTGCCAGCAGCGTGGGAGGGGACTGGCGCTACACCTTC. The chain recombines TRBV9 with TRBJ1-2; the D gene is possibly TRBD1 (5 bases). The V end was cut by 2 bases, the J end by 9 bases, with 14 bases between. The V gene's germline CDR1 is SGDLS and CDR2 YYNGEE. The CDR3 is 13 amino acids.

The CDR3 DNA is TGTGCCAGCAGCTTGGACCTAGCGGTATCCTACAATGAGCAGTTCTTC. Translating gives CASSLDLAVSYNEQFF. The V and J genes are TRBV5-6 and TRBJ2-1; 7 bases map to TRBD2. Trimming removed 0 bases from V and 1 base from J; junction bases left unmatched: 4. Germline V gives CDR1 SGHDT, CDR2 YYEEEE. The CDR3 runs to 16 residues. The variable domain in full, completed from reference TRBV5-6 and TRBJ2-1, reads DAGVTQSPTHLIKTRGQQVTLRCSPKSGHDTVSWYQQALGQGPQFIFQYYEEEERQRGNFPDRFSGHQFPNYSSELNVNALLLGDSALYLCASSLDLAVSYNEQFFGPGTRLTVL.

The chain employs TRBV6-5 and TRBJ2-1, with D tentatively TRBD2 (6 bases). The germline V and J ends were trimmed by 6 bases and 6 bases, with 18 bases remaining between them. Germline V gene sequence: CDR1 MNHEY, CDR2 SVGAGI. This CDR3 comprises 15 residues. CDR3 coding DNA: TGTGCCAGCAGGCCGAGGGCCCAGGGAGGCAATGAGCAGTTCTTC. Amino acids: CASRPRAQGGNEQFF.

Details on this clone: At one of its ends the junction is not consistent with the germline gene, which may arise from a read error. This sequence joins TRBV6-6 and TRBJ2-7; 7 positions match TRBD2. From germline, CDR1 is MNHNY and CDR2 SVGAGI (reference sequence). This CDR3 spans 13 amino acids. The CDR3 region is CATSGEGFYEQYF. In DNA form, the CDR3 reads TGTGCCACCAGTGGGGAGGGATTCTACGAGCAGTACTTC.

The chain has TRBV6-6 and TRBJ1-5; unclear D gene. Trimming shortened V by 5 bases and J by 0 bases, and 8 bases separated the two germline ends. The CDR3 extends over 14 amino acids. Germline lookup yields CDR1 MNHNY and CDR2 SVGAGI (reference sequence). Here the CDR3 DNA reads TGTGCCAGCAGTCGACTATTTAGCAATCAGCCCCAGCATTTT. Amino acids: CASSRLFSNQPQHF.

The rearrangement uses TRBV7-2 and TRBJ1-1, with 7 bases identical to TRBD1. Per the germline V gene, CDR1 is SGHTA and CDR2 is FQGNSA. This CDR3 spans 16 amino acids. J gave up 4 bases and V 5 bases, and 13 bases lay outside the gene matches. In DNA, the CDR3 is TGTGCCAGCAGCCCATGGGATGACAGGGTGGGCACTGAAGCTTTCTTT. Translating it yields CASSPWDDRVGTEAFF.

The V call is TRBV28, the J call TRBJ2-1; D remains unclear. This CDR3 contains 17 residues. Trimming shortened V by 2 bases and J by 2 bases, and 16 bases separated the two germline ends. The germline V gene has CDR1 MDHEN and CDR2 SYDVKM. Here the CDR3 reads CASSLARRVLTYNEQFF. CDR3 DNA: TGTGCCAGCAGTTTAGCCAGACGGGTCCTGACCTACAATGAGCAGTTCTTC.

This clone was found once. The genes are TRBV5-1 and TRBJ2-3; 10 bases match TRBD1. The CDR3 is 15 residues long. V lost 4 bases and J lost 3; bases outside the gene matches: 5. Germline CDR1 SGHRS, CDR2 YFSETQ. CDR3: CASSIRDRGTDTQYF. The CDR3 DNA reads as TGCGCCAGCAGCATCCGGGACAGGGGTACAGATACGCAGTATTTT.

Details on this clone: A junction end diverges from the germline sequence, so it may reflect a read error. The chain couples TRBV4-1 to TRBJ1-1; 8 bases line up with TRBD1. The CDR3 contains 16 residues. The germline gives CDR1 MGHRA, CDR2 YSYEKL. The CDR3 loop reads CASRQGQGAILTEAFF. DNA of the CDR3: TGCGCCAGCAGACAAGGGCAGGGGGCGATTCTCACTGAAGCTTTCTTT.

CDR3 coding DNA: TGTGCCAGCAGCCAAGAGATAATCTCTGGGGCCAACGTCCTGACTTTC. Translation: CASSQEIISGANVLTF. The rearrangement joins TRBV4-2 to TRBJ2-6, with D uncertain. This CDR3 is built from 16 residues. V was pared by 0 bases and J by 0 bases, with 6 bases between. CDR1 and CDR2 from the germline V gene are LGHNA and YNFKEQ.

The chain couples TRBV19 to TRBJ1-6, with 8 nucleotides matching TRBD1. Germline V lookup: CDR1 LNHDA, CDR2 SQIVND (reference sequence). The CDR3 has 16 residues. Trimming cost V 4 bases and J 6 bases; bases outside gene matches: 8. The CDR3 is CASSTTGGRINSPLHF. The CDR3 DNA reads as TGTGCCAGTAGTACAACAGGGGGGAGAATTAATTCACCCCTCCACTTT. The entire variable domain, with the rest obtained from reference TRBV19 and TRBJ1-6, is as follows: DGGITQSPKYLFRKEGQNVTLSCEQNLNHDAMYWYRQDPGQGLRLIYYSQIVNDFQKGDIAEGYSVSREKKESFPLTVTSAQKNPTAFYLCASSTTGGRINSPLHFGNGTRLTVT.

The CDR3 DNA is TGTGCCAGCTCGGGGGGTTCCGGGACTAGGGGAAAAAGGTCCTACAATGAGCAGTTCTTC. Amino acids: CASSGGSGTRGKRSYNEQFF. V and J are TRBV18 and TRBJ2-1; 8 positions agree with TRBD2. Germline trimming cut 6 bases from V and 1 base from J; bases unmatched to any gene: 20. In germline, CDR1 is KGHSH, CDR2 LQKENI. The CDR3 runs 20 residues.

The chain employs TRBV27 and TRBJ2-7, with 9 bases lining up with TRBD2. CDR3 length: 19 residues. The germline CDR1 and CDR2 sequences are MNHEY and SMNVEV (reference sequence). The V segment lost 6 bases and the J segment 5 bases; nucleotides outside the gene matches: 23. The CDR3 nucleotides read TGTGCCAGCAGCATATTCTTGGGTAGCGGGAGTATCCCCCCCCACGAGCAGTACTTC. Its protein product is CASSIFLGSGSIPPHEQYF.

V is TRBV12-5 and J is TRBJ2-5; TRBD2 agrees at 8 bases. V gave up 4 bases and J gave up 1 base; unmatched junction bases: 11. Germline CDR1 reads LGHNT; CDR2 reads FRNRAP. The CDR3 spans 17 residues. The CDR3 here is CASGWPGTRRLQETQYF. DNA for the CDR3: TGTGCTAGTGGTTGGCCCGGGACTAGACGCCTCCAAGAGACCCAGTACTTC.

The chain is built from TRBV5-1 and TRBJ1-1; D is perhaps TRBD1 (5 bases). Germline-derived CDR1 and CDR2 are SGHRS and YFSETQ. Between the trimmed V and J ends, which lost 5 bases and 0 bases, there was a span of 11 bases. This CDR3 contains 14 residues. The CDR3 reads CASRFKGVNTEAFF. CDR3 bases: TGCGCCAGCAGATTCAAAGGGGTGAACACTGAAGCTTTCTTT.

The V and J genes are TRBV28 and TRBJ2-7, with no clear D. V lost 8 bases, J lost 0 bases, and 8 bases lay in between. CDR1 is MDHEN and CDR2 is SYDVKM in the germline V gene. The CDR3 length is 12 residues. The CDR3 here is CASLAFSYEQYF. The CDR3 region has the DNA TGTGCCAGCTTGGCATTCTCCTACGAGCAGTACTTC.

This clone was observed a few times. The rearrangement links TRBV12-5 to TRBJ2-2; 16 bases line up with TRBD2. The CDR3 is 16 amino acids. From germline, CDR1 is LGHNT and CDR2 FRNRAP. J lost 6 bases, V lost 6 bases, and 4 bases had no gene match. The CDR3 loop is CASGPGTSGRAGELFF. The CDR3 DNA follows: TGTGCTAGTGGCCCCGGGACTAGCGGGAGGGCCGGGGAGCTGTTTTTT.

J is TRBJ2-7 and V is TRBV5-7; 9 nucleotides agree with TRBD1. TRBV5-7 is given ORF status, its function remaining uncertain. This CDR3 spans 17 amino acids. Trimming took 10 bases from V and 0 from J; bases not matched to a gene: 17. The CDR3 DNA reads TGTGCCCCCTGGGACAGGGCAACAACCCTGCGCTCCTACGAGCAGTACTTC. Protein: CAPWDRATTLRSYEQYF.

The chain uses TRBV28 and TRBJ2-7; D call uncertain. In germline, CDR1 is MDHEN, CDR2 SYDVKM. The CDR3 is 12 residues long. V shed 6 bases and J shed 1 base, with 7 bases lying between them. The CDR3 is CASSSHSYEQYF. For the CDR3, the DNA is TGTGCCAGCAGCTCCCATTCCTACGAGCAGTACTTC.

The V call is TRBV10-3, the J call TRBJ1-3; TRBD1 agrees at 7 bases. Germline V gene sequence: CDR1 ENHRY, CDR2 SYGVKD. The V gene end was trimmed by 6 bases and the J gene end by 2 bases; junction bases not matched to a gene: 7. The CDR3 runs to 15 residues. The CDR3 coding sequence is TGTGCCATCAGGTTGGAAGACAGGGCTGGAAACACCATATATTTT. It yields the protein CAIRLEDRAGNTIYF.

The CDR3 bases are TGTGCCATCAGTGAACCCCCCCCTCGAGGGGAATTCAATAATGAGCAGTTCTTC. Residues: CAISEPPPRGEFNNEQFF. The chain is built from TRBV10-3 and TRBJ2-1; tentatively, D is TRBD1 or TRBD2 (5 bases each). V lost 3 bases and J 7 bases, leaving 25 bases between the germline ends. Germline V CDR1 and CDR2: ENHRY, SYGVKD. The CDR3 has 18 residues.

This chain links TRBV5-4 with TRBJ2-1, with D perhaps TRBD2 (5 bases). The CDR3 spans 14 residues. In germline, CDR1 is SGHNT, CDR2 YYREEE (reference sequence). V lost 0 bases to trimming and J lost 4 bases, with 8 bases between them. In nucleotides, the CDR3 is TGTGCCAGCAGCTTGGATCTAGCATACAATGAGCAGTTCTTC. Translating it yields CASSLDLAYNEQFF.

This chain links TRBV28 with TRBJ2-7, with D tentatively TRBD1 (6 bases). Per the germline V gene, CDR1 is MDHEN and CDR2 is SYDVKM. V was trimmed by 5 bases and J by 2 bases, leaving 19 bases between them. This CDR3 has 16 residues. CDR3 amino acids: CASSPMTGLTAYEQYF. Written as DNA, the CDR3 is TGTGCCAGCAGTCCGATGACAGGACTCACTGCCTACGAGCAGTACTTC.

This chain connects TRBV29-1 to TRBJ2-2, with D possibly being TRBD2 (6 bases). The CDR3 runs to 15 residues. V was shortened by 3 bases and J by 4 bases, with 15 bases between the two germline ends. Germline assignment: CDR1 SQVTM and CDR2 ANQGSEA. DNA of the CDR3: TGCAGCGTTGAGGCGTCGGGAGTGGGCACCGGGGAGCTGTTTTTT. Residues: CSVEASGVGTGELFF.

This clone came up once. The chain employs TRBV7-9 and TRBJ2-7; D perhaps matches TRBD2 (7 bases). From germline, CDR1 is SEHNR and CDR2 FQNEAQ (reference sequence). Between the trimmed V and J ends, which lost 2 bases and 1 base, there was a span of 12 bases. This CDR3 contains 15 residues. The CDR3 bases are TGTGCCAGCAGCTTATACGGGGGGCAATCCTACGAGCAGTACTTC. Protein product: CASSLYGGQSYEQYF.

The chain couples TRBV5-1 to TRBJ2-2; 7 nucleotides agree with TRBD2. Trimming at V came to 1 base and at J to 1 base, leaving 4 bases not matched to a gene. This CDR3 contains 16 residues. The V gene's germline CDR1 is SGHRS and CDR2 YFSETQ. The CDR3 bases are TGCGCCAGCAGCTTGAGTCTAGCGGAGAACACCGGGGAGCTGTTTTTT. Translation gives CASSLSLAENTGELFF. Together with reference TRBV5-1 and TRBJ2-2, the CDR3 gives the full variable domain: KAGVTQTPRYLIKTRGQQVTLSCSPISGHRSVSWYQQTPGQGLQFLFEYFSETQRNKGNFPGRFSGRQFSNSRSEMNVSTLELGDSALYLCASSLSLAENTGELFFGEGSRLTVL.

This chain uses TRBV18 with TRBJ2-7; tentatively, D is TRBD2 (5 bases). Germline V gene lookup returns CDR1 KGHSH and CDR2 LQKENI. V was pared by 4 bases and J by 0 bases, with 7 bases between. The CDR3 length is 13 residues. CDR3 nucleotides: TGTGCCAGCTCACGTAGCGACTCCTACGAGCAGTACTTC. Translating it yields CASSRSDSYEQYF.